Following are 31 T cell receptor beta chains from one sample sequenced in a study of cytomegalovirus exposure and HLA in healthy donors. Primers for the PCR totalled 60 Vbeta and 13 Jbeta. Assay: immunoSEQ multiplex PCR; the TCRdb copy retains only in-frame clones and omits some. The sample lists around 230,000 clones; approximately 81% were seen once. The sample was PBMCs. The receptors come from a girl aged 2-10 years in good health and CMV-seronegative.

This clone was observed a few times. CDR3: CASSLGQVSTDTQYF. The CDR3 nucleotides are TGTGCCAGCAGTCTTGGACAGGTTAGCACAGATACGCAGTATTTT. V and J are TRBV6-5 and TRBJ2-3; 7 bases agree with TRBD1. J lost 0 bases, V lost 5 bases, and 5 bases had no gene match. The CDR3 sequence is 15 residues long. Per germline, CDR1 MNHEY and CDR2 SVGAGI.

The chain links TRBV10-3 to TRBJ1-2; 12 nucleotides line up with TRBD1. CDR1 is ENHRY and CDR2 is SYGVKD in the germline V gene. Trimming took 8 bases from V and 4 from J; bases not matched to a gene: 5. The CDR3 is made up of 14 amino acids. CDR3 bases: TGTGCCATCGGAGGGACAGGGGGCGTCTATGGCTACACCTTC. It specifies CAIGGTGGVYGYTF.

The CDR3 spells CASSQDGTGGYYGYTF. The CDR3 DNA follows: TGTGCCAGCAGCCAAGATGGGACAGGGGGCTACTATGGCTACACCTTC. The chain combines TRBV4-2 with TRBJ1-2; 12 bases fit TRBD1. CDR1 is LGHNA, CDR2 YNFKEQ, per germline. This CDR3 is built from 16 residues. The V gene end was trimmed by 0 bases and the J gene end by 3 bases; junction bases not matched to a gene: 2.

This chain connects TRBV11-3 to TRBJ1-5, with TRBD1 matching 8 bases. The CDR3 totals 15 residues. Germline trimming cut 4 bases from V and 5 bases from J; bases unmatched to any gene: 7. Germline-derived CDR1 and CDR2 are SGHNT and YENEEA. DNA for the CDR3: TGTGCCAGCAGCTCCCAAACAGGGGGTCATCAGCCCCAGCATTTT. It translates to CASSSQTGGHQPQHF.

This clone has more than one count but fewer than ten. The V and J genes are TRBV6-6 and TRBJ1-1, with a tentative D call TRBD1 (5 bases). CDR1 is MNHNY, CDR2 SVGAGI, per germline (reference sequence). The CDR3 has 16 amino acids. Between the trimmed V and J ends, which lost 4 bases and 0 bases, there was a span of 15 bases. The CDR3 loop reads CASSSRQLGMNTEAFF. The CDR3 coding sequence is TGTGCCAGCAGTTCCAGACAGTTGGGGATGAACACTGAAGCTTTCTTT.

This chain joins TRBV29-1 and TRBJ2-1; D not resolved. The germline CDR1 and CDR2 sequences are SQVTM and ANQGSEA. CDR3 length equals 14 residues. V was shortened by 5 bases and J by 1 base, with 12 bases between the two germline ends. CDR3 nucleotides: TGCAGCGTTTCCCCGCGGCCATCCTACAATGAGCAGTTCTTC. Translated: CSVSPRPSYNEQFF.

V usage is TRBV4-1 and J usage is TRBJ1-3; tentatively, D is TRBD1 (5 bases). The length of the CDR3 is 13 residues. V lost 3 bases to trimming and J lost 9 bases, with 12 bases between them. The germline CDR1 and CDR2 sequences are MGHRA and YSYEKL. In nucleotides, the CDR3 is TGCGCCAGCAGCCATCCAGACAGAAGCACCATATATTTT. Translation: CASSHPDRSTIYF.

The chain employs TRBV6-1 and TRBJ2-7; D ambiguous. Trimming took 0 bases from V and 2 from J, leaving 11 bases between them. CDR3 length equals 15 residues. The germline gives CDR1 MNHNS, CDR2 SASEGT. The DNA of the CDR3 is TGTGCCAGCAGTGAAGCAACAGTCTTGACCTACGAGCAGTACTTC. Residues: CASSEATVLTYEQYF.

The V gene is TRBV6-1, the J gene TRBJ2-1; D perhaps matches TRBD1 (6 bases). This CDR3 comprises 15 residues. Per germline, CDR1 MNHNS and CDR2 SASEGT. V was clipped by 5 bases and J by 4 bases, with 15 bases between them. The CDR3, as DNA: TGTGCCAGCAGTCTACAGGGTTTGGGGTACAATGAGCAGTTCTTC. It specifies CASSLQGLGYNEQFF.

V gene TRBV7-9 combines with J gene TRBJ2-7; D is unclear. There are 15 residues in the CDR3. The germline V and J ends were trimmed by 1 base and 2 bases, with 12 bases remaining between them. CDR1 and CDR2 from the germline V gene are SEHNR and FQNEAQ (reference sequence). The CDR3 nucleotides are TGTGCCAGCAGCTTAGAGTCGGTTTATCCCTACGAGCAGTACTTC. Translation: CASSLESVYPYEQYF.

The chain couples TRBV2 to TRBJ1-5; D is unclear. The V gene's germline CDR1 is SNHLY and CDR2 FYNNEI. The CDR3 loop spans 12 amino acids. DNA of the CDR3: TGTGCGGGTGGCGGTCGCAATCAGCCCCAGCATTTT. As protein: CAGGGRNQPQHF.

The V gene is TRBV28, the J gene TRBJ2-1, with TRBD1 as a possible D gene (6 bases). V lost 10 bases and J 4 bases, leaving 14 bases between the germline ends. This CDR3 comprises 13 residues. Germline-derived CDR1 and CDR2 are MDHEN and SYDVKM. For the CDR3, the DNA is TGTGCCATCAGGGGCCAATCTTACAATGAGCAGTTCTTC. Protein: CAIRGQSYNEQFF.

The chain uses TRBV19 and TRBJ1-1; 7 bases match TRBD1. The V gene end was trimmed by 2 bases and the J gene end by 1 base; junction bases not matched to a gene: 1. This CDR3 has 14 amino acids. CDR1 is LNHDA and CDR2 is SQIVND in the germline V gene (reference sequence). The CDR3 sequence is CASSITGANTEAFF. CDR3 in DNA: TGTGCCAGTAGTATAACAGGGGCGAACACTGAAGCTTTCTTT.

The rearrangement links TRBV6-4 to TRBJ2-2; 8 nucleotides agree with TRBD1. The CDR3 spans 14 residues. Germline V gene data show CDR1 as MRHNA and CDR2 as SNTAGT. Trimming at V came to 6 bases and at J to 0 bases, leaving 0 bases not matched to a gene. CDR3 nucleotides: TGTGCCAGCAGGACAGGGGCGAACACCGGGGAGCTGTTTTTT. It yields the protein CASRTGANTGELFF.

This rearrangement joins TRBV7-8 to TRBJ2-1, with unresolved D. CDR1 and CDR2 from the germline V gene are SGHVS and FQNEAQ. V was shortened by 1 base and J by 5 bases, with 12 bases between the two germline ends. The CDR3 extends over 15 amino acids. The CDR3 bases are TGTGCCAGCAGCTTAGGGGCAGTGGTGCACAATGAGCAGTTCTTC. Its translation is CASSLGAVVHNEQFF. The whole variable domain, filled in from reference TRBV7-8 and TRBJ2-1, reads GAGVSQSPRYKVAKRGQDVALRCDPISGHVSLFWYQQALGQGPEFLTYFQNEAQLDKSGLPSDRFFAERPEGSVSTLKIQRTQQEDSAVYLCASSLGAVVHNEQFFGPGTRLTVL.

This clone came up a few times. The chain recombines TRBV6-5 with TRBJ1-3, with no clear D. Trimming stripped 5 bases from V and 0 bases from J, with 11 bases between. The CDR3 spans 15 residues. CDR1 is MNHEY and CDR2 is SVGAGI in the germline V gene. CDR3 region: CASSTLGSSGNTIYF. The CDR3 DNA reads as TGTGCCAGCAGTACCCTAGGAAGCTCTGGAAACACCATATATTTT.

This clone was seen a handful of times. This chain uses TRBV27 with TRBJ2-7, with a weak D call TRBD1 (6 bases). Deletions cut 4 bases from V and 2 bases from J, with 12 bases between. The germline CDR1 and CDR2 sequences are MNHEY and SMNVEV (reference sequence). The CDR3 spans 14 residues. The CDR3 DNA follows: TGTGCCAGCAGTTATTCGACAGGCCCCTACGAGCAGTACTTC. Its translation is CASSYSTGPYEQYF.

This clone occurred a few times. The V call is TRBV27, the J call TRBJ2-1; D perhaps matches TRBD1 (6 bases). Germline V lookup: CDR1 MNHEY, CDR2 SMNVEV (reference sequence). The CDR3 is 11 residues long. V gave up 10 bases and J gave up 4 bases, with 8 bases separating them. CDR3 sequence: CATGQYNEQFF. CDR3 nucleotides: TGTGCCACGGGACAATACAATGAGCAGTTCTTC.

The chain uses TRBV18 and TRBJ2-5, with D possibly being TRBD1 (5 bases). Germline V lookup: CDR1 KGHSH, CDR2 LQKENI. V was pared by 3 bases and J by 1 base, with 9 bases between. The CDR3 totals 14 residues. CDR3 sequence: CASSPATVQETQYF. CDR3 bases: TGTGCCAGCTCACCCGCGACAGTCCAAGAGACCCAGTACTTC. The variable domain in full, completed from reference TRBV18 and TRBJ2-5, reads NAGVMQNPRHLVRRRGQEARLRCSPMKGHSHVYWYRQLPEEGLKFMVYLQKENIIDESGMPKERFSAEFPKEGPSILRIQQVVRGDSAAYFCASSPATVQETQYFGPGTRLLVL.

J is TRBJ2-7 and V is TRBV7-9; 8 bases fit TRBD2. This CDR3 has 13 amino acids. The junction had 4 bases not matched to a gene; V was cut back by 1 base and J by 8 bases. In germline, CDR1 is SEHNR, CDR2 FQNEAQ (reference sequence). The chain's CDR3 is CASSLVGRAQQYF. The CDR3 DNA reads as TGTGCCAGCAGCTTAGTCGGGAGGGCTCAGCAGTACTTC.

The chain carries TRBV6-6 and TRBJ2-1, with a possible D match to TRBD2 (6 bases). The CDR3 is made up of 16 amino acids. Trimming pared 5 bases from V and 0 bases from J, leaving 14 bases between. Looked up from germline, CDR1 is MNHNY and CDR2 is SVGAGI (reference sequence). The CDR3 sequence: CASSPRAGSSYNEQFF. Written as DNA, the CDR3 is TGTGCCAGCAGTCCTCGGGCGGGGAGCTCCTACAATGAGCAGTTCTTC.

The V call is TRBV19, the J call TRBJ2-1; 8 nucleotides line up with TRBD2. V was pared by 5 bases and J by 6 bases, with 15 bases of the junction left unmatched. Germline loops: CDR1 LNHDA, CDR2 SQIVND (reference sequence). This CDR3 is 17 amino acids long. The CDR3: CASSHTNPGLGFNEQFF. In DNA form, the CDR3 reads TGTGCCAGTAGTCATACGAACCCGGGACTAGGGTTCAATGAGCAGTTCTTC.

The chain uses TRBV30 and TRBJ1-1; a weak D match, TRBD1 (5 bases). CDR3 size: 17 residues. Germline-derived CDR1 and CDR2 are GTSNPN and SVGIG (reference sequence). Between the trimmed V and J ends, which lost 5 bases and 0 bases, there was a span of 22 bases. The CDR3 spells CAWGGGVTRAVNTEAFF. Written as DNA, the CDR3 is TGTGCCTGGGGGGGAGGGGTCACTAGGGCGGTGAACACTGAAGCTTTCTTT.

The chain recombines TRBV5-6 with TRBJ1-4; D gene ambiguous. The CDR3 runs 13 residues. The V gene's germline CDR1 is SGHDT and CDR2 YYEEEE. Trimming took 6 bases from V and 10 from J, leaving 16 bases between them. CDR3 coding DNA: TGTGCCAGCACCCTACAGACATCGGCAAAACTGTTTTTT. It codes for CASTLQTSAKLFF.

This clone was detected once. The chain recombines TRBV7-2 with TRBJ2-5; 8 positions agree with TRBD2. J gave up 5 bases and V 6 bases, and 5 bases lay outside the gene matches. The CDR3 loop spans 13 amino acids. Looked up from germline, CDR1 is SGHTA and CDR2 is FQGNSA. The CDR3 DNA is TGTGCCAGCAGGCTCGGGGGGGTGGAGACCCAGTACTTC. It encodes CASRLGGVETQYF.

The chain recombines TRBV5-1 with TRBJ2-3, with 10 bases fitting TRBD2. Germline CDR1 is SGHRS and CDR2 is YFSETQ. V shed 0 bases, J shed 4 bases, and the junction held 5 bases outside the gene matches. The CDR3 has 16 residues. The CDR3 sequence: CASSLGAGGFADTQYF. CDR3 coding DNA: TGCGCCAGCAGCTTGGGAGCGGGAGGGTTCGCAGATACGCAGTATTTT.

The chain employs TRBV4-1 and TRBJ1-6, with D unclear. Trimming shortened V by 1 base and J by 7 bases, and 5 bases separated the two germline ends. The CDR3 length is 13 residues. Germline V lookup: CDR1 MGHRA, CDR2 YSYEKL. DNA for the CDR3: TGCGCCAGCAGCCAAGTACGGAATTCACCCCTCCACTTT. This encodes CASSQVRNSPLHF.

V usage is TRBV19 and J usage is TRBJ1-5, with D possibly TRBD1 on 6 matching bases. Looked up from germline, CDR1 is LNHDA and CDR2 is SQIVND (reference sequence). CDR3 length equals 15 residues. Trimming removed 7 bases at V and 2 bases at J, with 15 bases between. The CDR3 loop reads CASKLPGVGNQPQHF. CDR3 bases: TGTGCCAGTAAGCTACCAGGGGTTGGCAATCAGCCCCAGCATTTT.

This chain uses TRBV5-4 with TRBJ2-3; D might be TRBD1 (6 bases). V gave up 0 bases and J gave up 0 bases, with 11 bases separating them. Looked up from germline, CDR1 is SGHNT and CDR2 is YYREEE (reference sequence). The CDR3 totals 16 residues. The CDR3 here is CASSLGDTTSTDTQYF. Here the CDR3 DNA reads TGTGCCAGCAGCTTGGGGGACACAACTAGCACAGATACGCAGTATTTT.

The chain recombines TRBV4-1 with TRBJ2-3; possibly TRBD2 for D (6 bases). The CDR3 spans 14 residues. Germline CDR1 and CDR2: MGHRA and YSYEKL. Deletions cut 6 bases from V and 5 bases from J, with 15 bases between. The CDR3 nucleotides are TGCGCCAGCAGTCTTAAAGTGGGGGGAGATACGCAGTATTTT. Translating gives CASSLKVGGDTQYF.

This clone showed up just a few times. The chain is built from TRBV5-1 and TRBJ2-5, with 7 positions matching TRBD2. With V trimmed by 3 bases and J by 2 bases, 13 bases remained unmatched. The CDR3 covers 17 residues. In germline, CDR1 is SGHRS, CDR2 YFSETQ. DNA for the CDR3: TGCGCCAGCAGCTCCCCACAAGGACTAGTCCTTCAAGAGACCCAGTACTTC. Protein product: CASSSPQGLVLQETQYF.